The clone carrying this T cell receptor (beta chain) was counted at least ten times. Its specificity is unknown. None of the patients had undergone any treatment ahead of thyroid surgery. This sample is part of a study of metastatic and nonmetastatic thyroid tumors. Turning to the study itself: Malignant thyroid and benign thyroid patients provided blood and tumor or nodule tissue whose repertoires were compared. Study-wide points: Benign nodules reportedly had significantly lower TCR beta diversity than malignant thyroid tumors in blood and tumor.

CDR1 is MGHRA, CDR2 YSYEKL, per germline. Trimming took 4 bases from V and 4 from J, leaving 25 bases between them. The CDR3 spans 18 residues. Original processing notes: A distant-metastasis classifier for papillary thyroid cancer was built using CDR3 differences across clinicopathological groups. TCRdb reassembled clones from the PCR reads with MiXCR. The V and J calls and clone size come from TCRdb's table, not from the authors' own analysis. The table has 60,000 or so clones, 4% to 5% seen once. The J gene is TRBJ1-2, the V gene TRBV4-1; D gene ambiguous. Sequenced material: blood. This receptor was taken from a female donor with papillary thyroid cancer or a benign thyroid nodule (not recorded which). Some clones in this sample may be carry-over from other donors' samples. Written as DNA, the CDR3 is TGCGCCAGCAGCCCAGTTGGTCGGAAAACCCTGGATGGCTATGGCTACACCTTC. This translates into CASSPVGRKTLDGYGYTF.